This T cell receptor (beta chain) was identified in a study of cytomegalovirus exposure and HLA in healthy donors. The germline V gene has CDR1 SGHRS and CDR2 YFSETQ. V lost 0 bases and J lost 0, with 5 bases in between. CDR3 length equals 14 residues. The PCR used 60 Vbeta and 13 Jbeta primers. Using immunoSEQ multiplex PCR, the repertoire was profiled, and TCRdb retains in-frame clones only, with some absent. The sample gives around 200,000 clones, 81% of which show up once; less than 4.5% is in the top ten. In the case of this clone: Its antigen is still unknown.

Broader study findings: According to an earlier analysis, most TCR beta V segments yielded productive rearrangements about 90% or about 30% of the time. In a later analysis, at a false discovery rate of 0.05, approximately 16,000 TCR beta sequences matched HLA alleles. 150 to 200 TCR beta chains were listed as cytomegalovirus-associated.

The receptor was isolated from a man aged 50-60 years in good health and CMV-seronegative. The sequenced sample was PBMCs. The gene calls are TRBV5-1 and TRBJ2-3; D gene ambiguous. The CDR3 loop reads CASSLADSTDTQYF. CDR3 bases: TGCGCCAGCAGCTTGGCAGATAGCACAGATACGCAGTATTTT.